This TCR beta chain was captured in a study of blood T cell repertoires in COVID-19 (dated by TCRdb to about 2020). Background on the whole study: Samples covering the acute and convalescent phases of COVID-19 were provided by collaborators in the United States, Italy and Spain. The prospective study material was composed of cDNA or gDNA derived from T cells, B-cell-depleted T cells, or PBMCs. Deeply sampled blood TCRbeta repertoires from subjects exposed to, actively infected with, or recovered from COVID-19 were included in the dataset. The repertoires were made available in a free public database intended to serve as a resource for research on the immune response to SARS-CoV-2. The samples were drawn from two sources: the first 160 participants of the ongoing ImmuneRACE study, and 1,200 or so subjects contributed by 6 global collaborators. A de-identified subject ID, COVID-19 status, age in years and sex were almost always included in the sample metadata. Where available, HLA class I and class II types were obtained from metadata supplied by the sample provider rather than from assay-based typing. The paper's findings and limits, for the study overall: The quantity of clinical and demographic metadata differed by source and by participant and was supplied without curation.

As regards this clone: The antigen it binds to is not known. Within one base of it there is no much larger clone, and no base qualities were kept.

One collaborating source in Seattle enrolled patients during active infection and followed them longitudinally through the course of disease. Whole blood was collected in K2EDTA tubes by collaborating institutions according to the institutions' own protocols. Collaborator samples were shipped for TCRbeta analysis as frozen whole blood, isolated PBMCs, or DNA extracted from either sample type. Unmatched junction bases come to 8, with V trimmed by 2 bases and J by 2 bases. In the germline V gene, CDR1 corresponds to SGHRS and CDR2 to YFSETQ. From cysteine to phenylalanine, the CDR3 is 17 amino acids long. Only the CDR3 DNA stays, 51 bases, in frame from base 1. TCRbeta CDR3 regions were amplified from genomic DNA by means of the immunoSEQ Assay, a bias-controlled multiplex PCR. In the source study's methods: Nucleated cell counts per sample were estimated from amplification of reference gene primers within the assay. Sequence reads were collapsed and filtered to measure the absolute abundance of every unique TCRbeta CDR3 rearrangement. For each sample, productive Simpson clonality was calculated as the square root of Simpson's diversity index over productive rearrangements. TCRdb stores this immuneACCESS table with in-frame sequences only. Part of the clones is absent; in the studies checked, under half of the shortfall reflects unresolved V genes, and no reason is known for the rest. Clonal size and the V and J genes are those of that table, whereas D and trimming came from the DNA. Recorded for this sample are 85,000 to 100,000 clones; about 91% of them occurred a single time. The top ten constitute roughly 2% of the sample.

The sequence is built from TRBV5-1 and TRBJ1-4; 8 bases in between match TRBD1. The TCR sequence derives from a man in his forties or fifties with COVID-19, enrolled during active disease. What was sequenced was peripheral blood. The CDR3 here reads CASSFGRGRRTNEKLFF. The nucleotides read TGCGCCAGCAGCTTTGGCAGGGGGCGCCGGACTAATGAAAAACTGTTTTTT.